These 29 T cell receptor beta chains were sequenced from one sample in a study of blood T cell repertoires in COVID-19 (dated by TCRdb to the early 2020s). The library was built by means of the immunoSEQ multiplex PCR assay. Here the immuneACCESS table is served through TCRdb, limited to in-frame sequences with V and J called. Missing clones are a known gap in these copies; in checked studies unresolved V genes cover under half, and the rest lacks a known reason. A total of fewer than 200,000 clones appear in this sample, roughly nine tenths of them only once. About 20% of the sample is held by the ten biggest clonotypes. Input material: peripheral blood. Source of these receptors: a man between 70 and 80 years old with active or convalescent COVID-19.

The chain is built from TRBV6-7 and TRBJ2-7; 10 bases are a match to TRBD1. TRBV6-7 is marked as an open reading frame, function uncertain. With 0 bases clipped from V and 4 bases from J, the junction kept 3 bases outside the gene matches. The CDR3 runs to 15 residues. CDR3 amino acids: CASSYSPGQGYEQYF. The CDR3 nucleotides read TGTGCCAGCAGTTACTCTCCGGGACAGGGGTACGAGCAGTACTTC.

The rearrangement joins TRBV4-3 to TRBJ2-3; TRBD1 agrees at 7 bases. CDR3 length equals 13 residues. Germline assignment: CDR1 LGHNA and CDR2 YSLEER. V shed 0 bases and J 14 bases; nucleotides not matched to a gene: 8. In DNA, the CDR3 is TGCGCCAGCAGCCAAGAGATCAGGACAGGAGCGTATTTT. This encodes CASSQEIRTGAYF.

The chain has TRBV3-1 (or the pseudogene TRBV3-2) and TRBJ1-6, with 7 bases fitting TRBD1. The V segment lost 4 bases and the J segment 10 bases; nucleotides outside the gene matches: 7. Germline-derived CDR1 and CDR2 are LGHDT and YNNKEL (reference sequence). The CDR3 loop spans 14 amino acids. The CDR3 DNA reads TGTGCCAGCAGCCCCTGGACAGGCGGGTCACCCCTCCACTTT. Translating it yields CASSPWTGGSPLHF.

The chain joins TRBV18 to TRBJ1-1; D is unclear. CDR3 size: 14 residues. Germline CDR1 is KGHSH and CDR2 is LQKENI. Trimming removed 3 bases from V and 1 base from J, with 9 bases in between. The CDR3 bases are TGTGCCAGCTCACCGCACAGAGAGAACACTGAAGCTTTCTTT. As protein: CASSPHRENTEAFF.

V usage is TRBV2 and J usage is TRBJ1-2, with a weak D call TRBD1 (5 bases). Trimming pared 6 bases from V and 3 bases from J, leaving 11 bases between. In germline, CDR1 is SNHLY, CDR2 FYNNEI. This CDR3 spans 13 amino acids. In nucleotides, the CDR3 is TGTGCCAGCAGGTCTTGGGGGGACTATGGCTACACCTTC. The encoded protein is CASRSWGDYGYTF.

This chain links TRBV18 with TRBJ2-2, with 12 bases identical to TRBD1. V shed 3 bases and J 6 bases; nucleotides not matched to a gene: 5. This CDR3 is 16 amino acids long. Germline V gene lookup returns CDR1 KGHSH and CDR2 LQKENI. CDR3 loop: CASSPEGQGASGELFF. CDR3 coding DNA: TGTGCCAGCTCACCCGAGGGACAGGGGGCATCCGGGGAGCTGTTTTTT.

CDR3 loop: CASSAQGATNEKLFF. CDR3 nucleotide sequence: TGTGCCAGCAGCGCGCAGGGGGCAACTAATGAAAAACTGTTTTTT. The rearrangement links TRBV13 to TRBJ1-4; 7 nucleotides align to TRBD1. The trim removed 5 bases at V and 0 bases at J, leaving 3 bases unmatched. Germline-derived CDR1 and CDR2 are PRHDT and FYEKMQ (reference sequence). The length of the CDR3 is 15 residues.

On this clone: Additional DNA sequences in this sample encode the identical CDR3. The gene calls are TRBV5-1 and TRBJ2-2, with D possibly being TRBD2 (5 bases). The CDR3 loop spans 14 amino acids. Germline V gene lookup returns CDR1 SGHRS and CDR2 YFSETQ. V lost 2 bases, J lost 1 base, and 6 bases lay in between. The CDR3 sequence is CASSFEGNTGELFF. The CDR3 DNA follows: TGCGCCAGCAGCTTTGAGGGGAACACCGGGGAGCTGTTTTTT. Supplemented by reference TRBV5-1 and TRBJ2-2, the full variable domain reads KAGVTQTPRYLIKTRGQQVTLSCSPISGHRSVSWYQQTPGQGLQFLFEYFSETQRNKGNFPGRFSGRQFSNSRSEMNVSTLELGDSALYLCASSFEGNTGELFFGEGSRLTVL.

CDR3 DNA: TGCGCCAGCAGTTTACAGGGGGCAGGCACCGGGGAGCTGTTTTTT. Its protein is CASSLQGAGTGELFF. The gene calls are TRBV5-1 and TRBJ2-2; 9 bases are a match to TRBD1. The CDR3 has 15 residues. Germline CDR1 is SGHRS and CDR2 is YFSETQ. V was pared by 5 bases and J by 4 bases, with 6 bases of the junction left unmatched.

The chain carries TRBV24-1 and TRBJ1-5; perhaps TRBD1 as D (5 bases). The germline V and J ends were trimmed by 8 bases and 3 bases, with 10 bases remaining between them. CDR1 is KGHDR and CDR2 is SFDVKD in the germline V gene. CDR3 length: 13 residues. CDR3 amino acids: CATIAGVNQPQHF. The CDR3 bases are TGTGCCACCATCGCGGGGGTCAATCAGCCCCAGCATTTT.

The V and J genes are TRBV18 and TRBJ1-1; the D gene is possibly TRBD1 (5 bases). The CDR3 is made up of 14 amino acids. V was clipped by 4 bases and J by 6 bases, with 15 bases between them. Germline V gene lookup returns CDR1 KGHSH and CDR2 LQKENI. The CDR3 DNA reads TGTGCCAGCTCACGACCTGGGGGGTTGGCTGAAGCTTTCTTT. It encodes CASSRPGGLAEAFF.

The J gene is TRBJ2-2, the V gene TRBV5-4; no reliable D call. This CDR3 contains 13 residues. Germline V lookup: CDR1 SGHNT, CDR2 YYREEE (reference sequence). Trimming removed 5 bases at V and 4 bases at J, with 9 bases between. The CDR3 is CASSYPTTGELFF. The CDR3 bases are TGTGCCAGCAGTTACCCTACCACCGGGGAGCTGTTTTTT.

This clone was counted only a few times. This specimen includes other DNA sequences encoding the same CDR3. V usage is TRBV5-1 and J usage is TRBJ1-1; D possibly corresponds to TRBD1 (5 bases). CDR1 SGHRS and CDR2 YFSETQ come from the germline V gene. The V gene lost 0 bases and the J gene lost 0 bases, with 9 bases spanning the gap. The CDR3 extends over 15 amino acids. The CDR3 DNA sequence: TGCGCCAGCAGCTTGGTGTCAGGGATGAACACTGAAGCTTTCTTT. Encoded protein: CASSLVSGMNTEAFF.

J is TRBJ1-3 and V is TRBV24-1; TRBD1 might be the D (5 bases). There are 15 residues in the CDR3. The V end lost 3 bases, the J end lost 2 bases, and 10 bases lay between the germline ends. From germline, CDR1 is KGHDR and CDR2 SFDVKD. The CDR3 sequence: CATSDPQGPGNTIYF. CDR3 nucleotide sequence: TGTGCCACCAGTGATCCCCAGGGCCCTGGAAACACCATATATTTT.

This clone has more than one count but fewer than ten. J is TRBJ1-2 and V is TRBV9; 12 bases align to TRBD1. The CDR3 is 15 residues long. V trimming: 3 bases; J trimming: 4 bases; junction bases outside the gene matches: 4. CDR1 and CDR2 from the germline V gene are SGDLS and YYNGEE. CDR3 region: CASSGWDRGPYGYTF. In DNA, the CDR3 is TGTGCCAGCAGCGGGTGGGACAGGGGGCCCTATGGCTACACCTTC. The full variable domain, with the rest looked up from reference TRBV9 and TRBJ1-2, is DSGVTQTPKHLITATGQRVTLRCSPRSGDLSVYWYQQSLDQGLQFLIQYYNGEERAKGNILERFSAQQFPDLHSELNLSSLELGDSALYFCASSGWDRGPYGYTFGSGTRLTVV.

The CDR3 sequence: CASTPAGLYYGYTF. The CDR3 DNA reads as TGTGCCAGCACCCCTGCGGGACTCTACTATGGCTACACCTTC. The J gene is TRBJ1-2, the V gene TRBV6-2 or TRBV6-3; the D gene is possibly TRBD1 (5 bases). The CDR3 is 14 amino acids. With 7 bases removed from V and 3 bases from J, the gap between germline ends came to 15 bases. In germline, CDR1 is MNHEY, CDR2 SVGEGT.

V usage is TRBV5-8 and J usage is TRBJ2-2; TRBD2 agrees at 7 bases. The CDR3 has 16 amino acids. The ends lost 4 bases at V and 5 bases at J; junction bases unmatched: 11. The germline V gene has CDR1 SGHTS and CDR2 YDEGEE. In nucleotides, the CDR3 is TGTGCCAGCAGCAGGGGAGGGGCCTCGGGGACCGGGGAGCTGTTTTTT. It codes for CASSRGGASGTGELFF.

This clone appeared once. The rearrangement links TRBV10-2 to TRBJ1-1; no clear D gene. Germline-derived CDR1 and CDR2 are WSHSY and SAAADI. CDR3 length equals 13 residues. V lost 6 bases to trimming and J lost 2 bases, with 10 bases between them. DNA of the CDR3: TGCGCCAGCAGAGTAACCAGTAACACTGAAGCTTTCTTT. Amino acid sequence: CASRVTSNTEAFF.

The rearrangement joins TRBV4-1 to TRBJ1-4, with a possible D match to TRBD1 (5 bases). CDR1 is MGHRA and CDR2 is YSYEKL in the germline V gene. V was cut by 1 base and J by 8 bases, with 20 bases left in between. CDR3 length equals 17 residues. CDR3 region: CASSQGTTGPSREKLFF. CDR3 DNA sequence: TGCGCCAGCAGCCAAGGGACCACAGGCCCCTCTCGCGAAAAACTGTTTTTT.

This chain uses TRBV3-1 (or the pseudogene TRBV3-2) with TRBJ1-1; D is ambiguous. Looked up from germline, CDR1 is LGHDT and CDR2 is YNNKEL (reference sequence). This CDR3 region has 11 residues. Trimming left V 8 bases short and J 2 bases short, with 6 bases between. The CDR3 region is CASQYNTEAFF. CDR3 nucleotide sequence: TGTGCCAGCCAGTATAACACTGAAGCTTTCTTT.

The chain employs TRBV7-2 and TRBJ2-3; the match to TRBD2 covers 9 bases. The CDR3 has 16 amino acids. V was pared by 1 base and J by 6 bases, with 8 bases of the junction left unmatched. Per germline, CDR1 SGHTA and CDR2 FQGNSA. The CDR3: CASSLEASGTPDTQYF. As DNA, the CDR3 is TGTGCCAGCAGCTTAGAGGCTAGCGGGACCCCCGATACGCAGTATTTT. Combining the CDR3 with reference TRBV7-2 and TRBJ2-3 gives the whole variable domain GAGVSQSPSNKVTEKGKDVELRCDPISGHTALYWYRQSLGQGLEFLIYFQGNSAPDKSGLPSDRFSAERTGGSVSTLTIQRTQQEDSAVYLCASSLEASGTPDTQYFGPGTRLTVL.

The rearrangement uses TRBV19 and TRBJ2-5; maybe TRBD1 (6 bases). The CDR3 has 13 amino acids. Deletions cut 7 bases from V and 2 bases from J, with 11 bases between. Germline V gene data show CDR1 as LNHDA and CDR2 as SQIVND (reference sequence). This chain's CDR3 is CASIARGQETQYF. Here the CDR3 DNA reads TGTGCCAGTATAGCCAGGGGACAAGAGACCCAGTACTTC.

The rearrangement uses TRBV11-2 and TRBJ2-2, with D maybe TRBD1 (5 bases). Deletions cut 1 base from V and 0 bases from J, with 12 bases between. The CDR3 runs to 17 residues. Germline V gene sequence: CDR1 SGHAT, CDR2 FQNNGV. The DNA for the CDR3 is TGTGCCAGCAGCTTAGGGGTTGGGGCTACGAACACCGGGGAGCTGTTTTTT. The encoded protein is CASSLGVGATNTGELFF.

This clone was recorded once. The chain recombines TRBV15 with TRBJ1-6; D uncertain. V gave up 2 bases and J gave up 5 bases, with 7 bases separating them. The V gene's germline CDR1 is LNHNV and CDR2 YYDKDF (reference sequence). The CDR3 is made up of 14 amino acids. The CDR3 bases are TGTGCCACCAGCAGAAGGAGGGATAATTCACCCCTCCACTTT. It translates to CATSRRRDNSPLHF.

V is TRBV19 and J is TRBJ1-1; D may be TRBD1 (5 bases). The CDR3 runs to 14 residues. Looked up from germline, CDR1 is LNHDA and CDR2 is SQIVND (reference sequence). V lost 7 bases and J 4 bases, leaving 16 bases between the germline ends. DNA of the CDR3: TGTGCCAGTAACCCAACAGGTAGGGGCACTGAAGCTTTCTTT. Encoded protein: CASNPTGRGTEAFF.

This chain uses TRBV30 with TRBJ1-6; tentatively, D is TRBD1 (5 bases). Germline loops: CDR1 GTSNPN, CDR2 SVGIG (reference sequence). The CDR3 loop spans 14 amino acids. Between the trimmed V and J ends, which lost 0 bases and 7 bases, there was a span of 10 bases. The CDR3 bases are TGTGCCTGGAGTGTTCAGGGTAGAAATTCACCCCTCCACTTT. Translated: CAWSVQGRNSPLHF.

The J gene is TRBJ2-4, the V gene TRBV9; TRBD1 might be the D (5 bases). Trimming removed 0 bases from V and 0 bases from J, with 19 bases in between. Germline assignment: CDR1 SGDLS and CDR2 YYNGEE. This CDR3 has 19 amino acids. CDR3 loop: CASSVGAGSTPVAKNIQYF. The CDR3 DNA sequence: TGTGCCAGCAGCGTAGGGGCAGGGTCAACCCCGGTAGCCAAAAACATTCAGTACTTC.

The rearrangement uses TRBV19 and TRBJ1-1; perhaps TRBD1 as D (5 bases). The V and J ends lost 5 bases and 4 bases respectively, with 11 bases between them. Germline V gives CDR1 LNHDA, CDR2 SQIVND (reference sequence). The CDR3 runs to 13 residues. CDR3 coding DNA: TGTGCCAGTAGTTTACAGGAGAGCACTGAAGCTTTCTTT. This codes for CASSLQESTEAFF. The full variable domain, rest sourced from reference TRBV19 and TRBJ1-1, is DGGITQSPKYLFRKEGQNVTLSCEQNLNHDAMYWYRQDPGQGLRLIYYSQIVNDFQKGDIAEGYSVSREKKESFPLTVTSAQKNPTAFYLCASSLQESTEAFFGQGTRLTVV.

V is TRBV6-6 and J is TRBJ2-3, with D unclear. Deletions cut 2 bases from V and 0 bases from J, with 9 bases between. Germline CDR1 and CDR2: MNHNY and SVGAGI (reference sequence). CDR3 size: 15 residues. CDR3 amino acids: CASSYPSLSTDTQYF. The CDR3 nucleotides read TGTGCCAGCAGTTACCCTTCACTAAGCACAGATACGCAGTATTTT.